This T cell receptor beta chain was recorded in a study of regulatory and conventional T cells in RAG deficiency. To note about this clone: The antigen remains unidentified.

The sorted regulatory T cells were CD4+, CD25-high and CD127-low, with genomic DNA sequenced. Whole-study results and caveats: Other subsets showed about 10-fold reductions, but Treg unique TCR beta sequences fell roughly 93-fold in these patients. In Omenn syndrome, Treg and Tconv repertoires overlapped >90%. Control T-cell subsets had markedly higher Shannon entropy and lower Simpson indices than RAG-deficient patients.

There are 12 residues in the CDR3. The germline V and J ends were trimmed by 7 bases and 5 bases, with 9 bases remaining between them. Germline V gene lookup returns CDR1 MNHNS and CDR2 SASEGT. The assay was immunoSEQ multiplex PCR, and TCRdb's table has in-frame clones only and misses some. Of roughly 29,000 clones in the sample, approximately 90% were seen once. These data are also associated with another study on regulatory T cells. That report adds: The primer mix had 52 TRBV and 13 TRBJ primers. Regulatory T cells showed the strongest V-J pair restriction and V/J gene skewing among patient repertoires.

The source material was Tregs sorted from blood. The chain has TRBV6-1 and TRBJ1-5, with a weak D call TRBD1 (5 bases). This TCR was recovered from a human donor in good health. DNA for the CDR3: TGTGCCAGCACTCCAGGGTATCAGCCCCAGCATTTT. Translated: CASTPGYQPQHF.